The rows below give T cell receptor beta chains drawn from one sample of a study of a mutant IDH1 vaccine in newly diagnosed glioma. TCRdb's copy holds only in-frame clones and misses some; the assay was immunoSEQ multiplex PCR. The sample holds roughly 99,000 clones; 85% to 90% are singletons and the top ten take approximately 0.58%. The sample consisted of PBMCs, taken from a glioma patient treated with radiotherapy, temozolomide or both. The receptors stem from a woman aged 45-59 years with glioma. The CDR3 runs from the conserved cysteine through the conserved F or W. Fields, in order: CDR3 protein, J gene, V gene.

CDR3aa: CASRGLAGEVEYF
j_gene: TRBJ2-7
v_gene: TRBV5-1

CDR3aa: CASSDGQNTGELFF
j_gene: TRBJ2-2
v_gene: TRBV6-1

CDR3aa: CASSGRLSGRWNEQFF
j_gene: TRBJ2-1
v_gene: TRBV6-6

CDR3aa: CASSDTGTVNTEAFF
j_gene: TRBJ1-1
v_gene: TRBV5-1

CDR3aa: CASSARGQEAFF
j_gene: TRBJ1-1
v_gene: TRBV9

CDR3aa: CASSLLGAYEQYF
j_gene: TRBJ2-7
v_gene: TRBV10-2

CDR3aa: CASSVAPRVNTEAFF
j_gene: TRBJ1-1
v_gene: TRBV9

CDR3aa: CATSRDREYEQYF
j_gene: .
v_gene: TRBV15

CDR3aa: CASSAGPTTRPTPDTQYF
j_gene: TRBJ2-3
v_gene: TRBV27

CDR3aa: CASTFWEGRNSPLHF
j_gene: TRBJ1-6
v_gene: TRBV6-6

CDR3aa: CASSQPGGEKLFF
j_gene: TRBJ1-4
v_gene: TRBV6-5

CDR3aa: CASSGVQETQYF
j_gene: TRBJ2-5
v_gene: TRBV4-2

CDR3aa: CASSFGAGNEQFF
j_gene: TRBJ2-1
v_gene: TRBV7-3

CDR3aa: CASTTGEKSYNEQFF
j_gene: TRBJ2-1
v_gene: TRBV28

CDR3aa: CASSLPVIQRERDTQYF
j_gene: TRBJ2-3
v_gene: TRBV18

CDR3aa: CASSLMRSGANVLTF
j_gene: TRBJ2-6
v_gene: TRBV5-5

CDR3aa: CASSFPGPYYEQYF
j_gene: TRBJ2-7
v_gene: TRBV28

CDR3aa: CASSQSNLGTEAFF
j_gene: TRBJ1-1
v_gene: TRBV16

CDR3aa: CASSLYRREGADTQYF
j_gene: TRBJ2-3
v_gene: TRBV27

CDR3aa: CAWSVLGGIQYF
j_gene: TRBJ2-4
v_gene: TRBV30

CDR3aa: CASSLAHSNRNTGELFF
j_gene: TRBJ2-2
v_gene: TRBV11-1

CDR3aa: CASSADQPGELFF
j_gene: TRBJ2-2
v_gene: TRBV7-3

CDR3aa: CASSPTGELYEQYF
j_gene: .
v_gene: TRBV5-1

CDR3aa: CASSITGTGGARDTEAFF
j_gene: TRBJ1-1
v_gene: TRBV19

CDR3aa: CASSSSGGSYEQYF
j_gene: TRBJ2-7
v_gene: TRBV6-5

CDR3aa: CASSQDSSGYEQYF
j_gene: TRBJ2-7
v_gene: TRBV4-2

CDR3aa: CASSWTGGAGELFF
j_gene: TRBJ2-2
v_gene: TRBV7-3

CDR3aa: CASSSDGSNYGYTF
j_gene: TRBJ1-2
v_gene: TRBV5-1

CDR3aa: CASTPRGGRYTF
j_gene: TRBJ1-2
v_gene: TRBV19

CDR3aa: CASSYSALYEQYF
j_gene: .
v_gene: TRBV6-5

CDR3aa: CASRGPGQGYEQYF
j_gene: TRBJ2-7
v_gene: TRBV6-6

CDR3aa: CASSSPQNEQFF
j_gene: TRBJ2-1
v_gene: TRBV7-2

CDR3aa: CASRRGAGNTEAFF
j_gene: TRBJ1-1
v_gene: TRBV6-6